This TCR beta chain came from a study of beta chain features in type 1 diabetes. Findings and caveats of the study: Highly expressing activated T cells could be over-counted with a cDNA template. Patients with Type 1 diabetes showed moderately but significantly shorter TCRB CDR3s in all four CD4+ subsets.

This CDR3 has 13 amino acids. The V gene's germline CDR1 is SGHVS and CDR2 FQNEAQ. V was clipped by 6 bases and J by 5 bases, with 11 bases between them. This clone was seen only a few times. What it binds is unknown. TCRB transcripts that were expressed got sequenced, as all of the isolated RNA had been reverse transcribed. The repertoire was sequenced with immunoSEQ multiplex PCR; TCRdb's copy has only in-frame clones and lacks some. Of about 660,000 clones in the sample, around 15% are singletons; the top ten hold 0.035% to 0.045%. The TCR originated in a man aged 18 to 30 with type 1 diabetes. The sample comprised naive CD4+ T cells from blood. J is TRBJ2-1 and V is TRBV7-8, with no clear D. CDR3 protein: CASSSGWDNEQFF. CDR3 sequence (DNA): TGTGCCAGCAGTTCAGGCTGGGACAATGAGCAGTTCTTC.